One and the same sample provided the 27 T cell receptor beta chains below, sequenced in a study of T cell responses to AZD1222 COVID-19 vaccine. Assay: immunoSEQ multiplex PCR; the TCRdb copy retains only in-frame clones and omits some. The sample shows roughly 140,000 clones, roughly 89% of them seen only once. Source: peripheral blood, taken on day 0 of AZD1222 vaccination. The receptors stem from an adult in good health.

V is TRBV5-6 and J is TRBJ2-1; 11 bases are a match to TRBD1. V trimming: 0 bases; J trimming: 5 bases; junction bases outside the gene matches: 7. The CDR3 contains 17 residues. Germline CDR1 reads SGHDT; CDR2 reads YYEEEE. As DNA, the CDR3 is TGTGCCAGCAGCTTGGCATGGGACAGGGGGGGAAACAATGAGCAGTTCTTC. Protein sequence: CASSLAWDRGGNNEQFF.

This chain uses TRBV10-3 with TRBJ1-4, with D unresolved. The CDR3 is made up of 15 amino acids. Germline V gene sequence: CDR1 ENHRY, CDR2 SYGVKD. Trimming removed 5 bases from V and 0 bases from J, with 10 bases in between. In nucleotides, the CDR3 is TGTGCCATCAGTTCAGACACCTCAACTAATGAAAAACTGTTTTTT. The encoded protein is CAISSDTSTNEKLFF.

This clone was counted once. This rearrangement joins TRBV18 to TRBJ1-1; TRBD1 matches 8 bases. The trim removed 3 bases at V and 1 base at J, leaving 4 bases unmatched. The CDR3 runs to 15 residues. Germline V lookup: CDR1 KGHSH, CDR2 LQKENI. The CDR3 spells CASSPWTGPNTEAFF. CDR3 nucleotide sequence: TGTGCCAGCTCACCCTGGACAGGGCCGAACACTGAAGCTTTCTTT. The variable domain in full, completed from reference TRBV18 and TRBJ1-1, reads NAGVMQNPRHLVRRRGQEARLRCSPMKGHSHVYWYRQLPEEGLKFMVYLQKENIIDESGMPKERFSAEFPKEGPSILRIQQVVRGDSAAYFCASSPWTGPNTEAFFGQGTRLTVV.

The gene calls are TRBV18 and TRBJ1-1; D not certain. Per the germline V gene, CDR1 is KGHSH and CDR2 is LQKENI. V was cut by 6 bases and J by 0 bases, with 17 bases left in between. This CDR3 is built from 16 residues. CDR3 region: CASSNADVQVNTEAFF. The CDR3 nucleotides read TGTGCCAGCTCCAACGCGGACGTGCAGGTGAACACTGAAGCTTTCTTT.

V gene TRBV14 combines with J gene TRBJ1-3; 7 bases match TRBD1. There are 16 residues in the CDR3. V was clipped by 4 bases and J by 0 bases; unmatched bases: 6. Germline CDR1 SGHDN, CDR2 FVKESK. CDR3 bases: TGTGCCAGCAGCCCCCAGACAGGGCTCTCTGGAAACACCATATATTTT. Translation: CASSPQTGLSGNTIYF.

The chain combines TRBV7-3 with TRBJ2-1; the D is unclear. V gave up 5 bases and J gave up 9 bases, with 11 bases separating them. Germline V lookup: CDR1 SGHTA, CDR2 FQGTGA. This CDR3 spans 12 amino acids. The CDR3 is CASSIGTGEQFF. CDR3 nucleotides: TGTGCCAGCAGCATTGGAACCGGTGAGCAGTTCTTC. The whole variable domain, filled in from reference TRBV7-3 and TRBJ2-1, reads GAGVSQTPSNKVTEKGKYVELRCDPISGHTALYWYRQSLGQGPEFLIYFQGTGAADDSGLPNDRFFAVRPEGSVSTLKIQRTERGDSAVYLCASSIGTGEQFFGPGTRLTVL.

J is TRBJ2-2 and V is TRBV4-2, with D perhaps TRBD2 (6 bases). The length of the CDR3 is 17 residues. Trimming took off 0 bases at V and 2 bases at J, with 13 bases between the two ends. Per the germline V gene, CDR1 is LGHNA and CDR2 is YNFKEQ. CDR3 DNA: TGTGCCAGCAGCCAAGAGTTACTAGCCGATAACACCGGGGAGCTGTTTTTT. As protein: CASSQELLADNTGELFF.

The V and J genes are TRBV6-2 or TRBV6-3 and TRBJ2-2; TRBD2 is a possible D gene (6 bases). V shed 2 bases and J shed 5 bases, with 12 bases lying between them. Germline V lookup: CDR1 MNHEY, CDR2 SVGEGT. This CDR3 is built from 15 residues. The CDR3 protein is CASSYVNGGTGELFF. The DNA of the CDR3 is TGTGCCAGCAGTTACGTGAACGGAGGGACCGGGGAGCTGTTTTTT.

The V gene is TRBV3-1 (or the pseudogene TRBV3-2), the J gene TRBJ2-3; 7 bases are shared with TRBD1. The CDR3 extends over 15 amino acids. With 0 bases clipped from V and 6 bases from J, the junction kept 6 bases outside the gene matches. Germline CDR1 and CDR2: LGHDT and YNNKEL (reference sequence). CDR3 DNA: TGTGCCAGCAGCCAAGAGGCAGGGGGTTCGGATACGCAGTATTTT. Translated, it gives CASSQEAGGSDTQYF.

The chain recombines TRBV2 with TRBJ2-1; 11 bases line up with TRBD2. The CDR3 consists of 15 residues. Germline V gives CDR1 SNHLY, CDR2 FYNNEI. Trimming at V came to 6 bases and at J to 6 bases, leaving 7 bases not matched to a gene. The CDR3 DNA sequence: TGTGCCAGCAGGGAAACTAGCGGGAGAGGCAATGAGCAGTTCTTC. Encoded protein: CASRETSGRGNEQFF.

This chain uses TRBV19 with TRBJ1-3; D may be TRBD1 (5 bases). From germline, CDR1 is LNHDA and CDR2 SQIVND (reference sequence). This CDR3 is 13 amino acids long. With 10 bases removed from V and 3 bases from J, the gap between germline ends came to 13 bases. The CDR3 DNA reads TGTGCCACGCGTTGGAGGGGTGGAAACACCATATATTTT. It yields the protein CATRWRGGNTIYF.

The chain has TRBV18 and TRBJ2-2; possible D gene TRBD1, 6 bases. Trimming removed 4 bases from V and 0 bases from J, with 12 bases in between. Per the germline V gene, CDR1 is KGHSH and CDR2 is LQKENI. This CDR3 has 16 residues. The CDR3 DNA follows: TGTGCCAGCTCACGGACAGCGTCATCGAACACCGGGGAGCTGTTTTTT. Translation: CASSRTASSNTGELFF.

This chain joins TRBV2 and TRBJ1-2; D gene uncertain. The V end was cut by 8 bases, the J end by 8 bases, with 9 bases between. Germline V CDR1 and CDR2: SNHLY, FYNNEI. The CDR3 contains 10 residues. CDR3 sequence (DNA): TGTGCCAGCTTCGATGGGGGCTACACCTTC. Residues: CASFDGGYTF.

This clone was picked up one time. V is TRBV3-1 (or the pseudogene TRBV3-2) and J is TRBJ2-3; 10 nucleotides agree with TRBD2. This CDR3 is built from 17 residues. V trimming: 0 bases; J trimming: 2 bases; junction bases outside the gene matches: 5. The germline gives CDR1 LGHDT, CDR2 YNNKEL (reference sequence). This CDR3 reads CASSQDTSGVHTDTQYF. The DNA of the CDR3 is TGTGCCAGCAGCCAAGATACTAGCGGGGTTCACACAGATACGCAGTATTTT.

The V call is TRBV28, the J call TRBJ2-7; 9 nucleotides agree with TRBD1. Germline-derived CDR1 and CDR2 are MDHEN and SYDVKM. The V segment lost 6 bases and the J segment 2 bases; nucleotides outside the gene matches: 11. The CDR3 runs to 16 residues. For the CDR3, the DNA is TGTGCCAGCAGGCCCTCACCCGGGACAGGGACCTACGAGCAGTACTTC. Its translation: CASRPSPGTGTYEQYF.

DNA for the CDR3: TGCAGTGCTAGGTTTGATGAGCAGTACTTC. Translating it yields CSARFDEQYF. The rearrangement links TRBV20-1 to TRBJ2-7; no firm D call. Germline CDR1 is DFQATT and CDR2 is SNEGSKA (reference sequence). This CDR3 comprises 10 residues. The V and J ends lost 3 bases and 7 bases respectively, with 7 bases between them.

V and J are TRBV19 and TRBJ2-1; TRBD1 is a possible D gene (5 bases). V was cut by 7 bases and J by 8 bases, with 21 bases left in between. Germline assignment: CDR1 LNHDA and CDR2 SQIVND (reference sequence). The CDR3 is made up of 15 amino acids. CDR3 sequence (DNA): TGTGCCAGTACCCGTAAGGGGTGGTTGGACGATGAGCAGTTCTTC. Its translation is CASTRKGWLDDEQFF.

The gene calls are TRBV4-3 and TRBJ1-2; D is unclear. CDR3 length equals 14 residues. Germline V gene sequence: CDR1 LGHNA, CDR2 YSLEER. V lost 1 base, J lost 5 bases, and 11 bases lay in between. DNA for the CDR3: TGCGCCAGCAGCCAAGCCACGGAAGGGTATGGCTACACCTTC. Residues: CASSQATEGYGYTF.

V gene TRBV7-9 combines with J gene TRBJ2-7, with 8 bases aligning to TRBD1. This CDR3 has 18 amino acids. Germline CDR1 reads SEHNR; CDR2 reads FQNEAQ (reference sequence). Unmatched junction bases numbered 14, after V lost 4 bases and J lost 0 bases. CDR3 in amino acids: CASSSGTRGRAFSYEQYF. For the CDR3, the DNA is TGTGCCAGCAGCTCCGGGACCAGGGGGCGGGCCTTCTCCTACGAGCAGTACTTC. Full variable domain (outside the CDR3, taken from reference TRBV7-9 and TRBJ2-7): DTGVSQNPRHKITKRGQNVTFRCDPISEHNRLYWYRQTLGQGPEFLTYFQNEAQLEKSRLLSDRFSAERPKGSFSTLEIQRTEQGDSAMYLCASSSGTRGRAFSYEQYFGPGTRLTVT.

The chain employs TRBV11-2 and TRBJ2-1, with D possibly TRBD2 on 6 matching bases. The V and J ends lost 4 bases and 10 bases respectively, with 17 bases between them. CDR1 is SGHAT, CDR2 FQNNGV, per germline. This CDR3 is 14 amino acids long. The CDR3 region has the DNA TGTGCCAGCAGCTCCCAAAACTCTCGGGGGGAGCAGTTCTTC. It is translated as CASSSQNSRGEQFF.

DNA for the CDR3: TGCAGCGTTGAAGATCTAATCACCTCCTACAATGAGCAGTTCTTC. Amino acids: CSVEDLITSYNEQFF. This chain uses TRBV29-1 with TRBJ2-1, with D unresolved. V lost 0 bases to trimming and J lost 0 bases, with 9 bases between them. The germline V gene has CDR1 SQVTM and CDR2 ANQGSEA. The CDR3 sequence is 15 residues long.

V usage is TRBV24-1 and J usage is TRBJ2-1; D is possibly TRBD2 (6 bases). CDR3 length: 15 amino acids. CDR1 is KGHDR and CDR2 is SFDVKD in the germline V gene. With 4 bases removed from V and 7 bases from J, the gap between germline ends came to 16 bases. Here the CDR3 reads CATSDVGTAWNEQFF. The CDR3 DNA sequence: TGTGCCACCAGTGACGTGGGGACTGCTTGGAATGAGCAGTTCTTC.

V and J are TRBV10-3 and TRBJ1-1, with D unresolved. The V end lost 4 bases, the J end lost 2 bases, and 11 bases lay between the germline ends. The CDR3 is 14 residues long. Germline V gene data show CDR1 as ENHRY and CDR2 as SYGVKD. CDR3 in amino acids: CAISVGQSNTEAFF. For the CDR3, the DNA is TGTGCCATCAGTGTAGGGCAGAGCAACACTGAAGCTTTCTTT.

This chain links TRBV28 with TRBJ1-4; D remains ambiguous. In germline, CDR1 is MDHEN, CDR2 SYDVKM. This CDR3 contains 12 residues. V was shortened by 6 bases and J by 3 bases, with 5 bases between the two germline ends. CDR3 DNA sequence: TGTGCCAGCAGCTCTTCTAATGAAAAACTGTTTTTT. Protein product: CASSSSNEKLFF.

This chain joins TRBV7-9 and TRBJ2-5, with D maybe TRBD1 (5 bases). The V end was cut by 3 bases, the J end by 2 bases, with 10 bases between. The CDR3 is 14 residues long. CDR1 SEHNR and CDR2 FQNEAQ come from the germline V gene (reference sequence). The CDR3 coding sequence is TGTGCCAGCAGCTTGGTAGGGGTTCAAGAGACCCAGTACTTC. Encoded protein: CASSLVGVQETQYF.

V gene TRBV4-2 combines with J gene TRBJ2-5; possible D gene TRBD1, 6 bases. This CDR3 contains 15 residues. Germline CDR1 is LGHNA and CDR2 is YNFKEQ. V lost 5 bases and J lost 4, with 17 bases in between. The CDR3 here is CASSWGHAQAETQYF. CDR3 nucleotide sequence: TGTGCCAGCAGCTGGGGGCACGCTCAAGCAGAGACCCAGTACTTC.

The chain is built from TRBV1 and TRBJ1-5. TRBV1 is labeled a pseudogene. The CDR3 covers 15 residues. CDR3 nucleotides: TGCACCAGCAGCCCTCGGGACCACCGGATCCAGCCCCAGCATTTT. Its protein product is CTSSPRDHRIQPQHF.